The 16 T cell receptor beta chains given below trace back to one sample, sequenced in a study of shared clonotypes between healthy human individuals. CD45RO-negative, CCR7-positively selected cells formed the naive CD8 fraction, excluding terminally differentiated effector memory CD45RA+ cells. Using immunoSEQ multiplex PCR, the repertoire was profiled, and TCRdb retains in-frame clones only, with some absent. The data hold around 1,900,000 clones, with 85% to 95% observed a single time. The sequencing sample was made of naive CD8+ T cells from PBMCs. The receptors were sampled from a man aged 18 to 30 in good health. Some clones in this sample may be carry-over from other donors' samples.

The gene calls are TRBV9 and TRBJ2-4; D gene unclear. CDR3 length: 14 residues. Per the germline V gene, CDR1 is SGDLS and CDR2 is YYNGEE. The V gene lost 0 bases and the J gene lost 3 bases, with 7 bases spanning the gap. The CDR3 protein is CASSVGIGKNIQYF. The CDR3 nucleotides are TGTGCCAGCAGCGTAGGAATAGGCAAAAACATTCAGTACTTC. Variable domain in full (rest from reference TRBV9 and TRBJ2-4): DSGVTQTPKHLITATGQRVTLRCSPRSGDLSVYWYQQSLDQGLQFLIQYYNGEERAKGNILERFSAQQFPDLHSELNLSSLELGDSALYFCASSVGIGKNIQYFGAGTRLSVL.

In DNA form, the CDR3 reads TGTGCCAGCAGTCTCAACCATCCCACCCTCGGCGGGGAGCTGTTTTTT. This codes for CASSLNHPTLGGELFF. The chain is built from TRBV27 and TRBJ2-2; D is unclear. V was trimmed by 5 bases and J by 7 bases, leaving 20 bases between them. Germline-derived CDR1 and CDR2 are MNHEY and SMNVEV (reference sequence). The CDR3 contains 16 residues.

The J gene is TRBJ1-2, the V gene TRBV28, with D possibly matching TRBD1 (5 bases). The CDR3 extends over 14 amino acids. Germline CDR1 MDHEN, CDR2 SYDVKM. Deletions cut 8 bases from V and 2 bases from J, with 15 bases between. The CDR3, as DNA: TGTGCCAGCGCCTTAGACGGGACCAACTATGGCTACACCTTC. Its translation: CASALDGTNYGYTF.

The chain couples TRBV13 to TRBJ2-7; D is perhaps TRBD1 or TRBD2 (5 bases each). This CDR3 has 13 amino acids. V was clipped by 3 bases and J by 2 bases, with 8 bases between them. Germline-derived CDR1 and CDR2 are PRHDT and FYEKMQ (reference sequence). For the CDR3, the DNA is TGTGCCAGCAGCTTTGGGGGTCCCTACGAGCAGTACTTC. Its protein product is CASSFGGPYEQYF.

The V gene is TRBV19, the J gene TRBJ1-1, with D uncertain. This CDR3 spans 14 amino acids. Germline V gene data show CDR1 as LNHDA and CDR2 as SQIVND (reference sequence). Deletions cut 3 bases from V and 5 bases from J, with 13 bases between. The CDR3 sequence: CASSMGPAGTEAFF. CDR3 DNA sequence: TGTGCCAGTAGTATGGGTCCGGCGGGAACTGAAGCTTTCTTT.

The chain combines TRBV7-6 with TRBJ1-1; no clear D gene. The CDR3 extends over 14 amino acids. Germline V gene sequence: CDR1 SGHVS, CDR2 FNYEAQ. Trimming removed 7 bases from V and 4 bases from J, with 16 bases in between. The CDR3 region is CASTETREGTEAFF. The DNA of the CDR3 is TGTGCCAGCACCGAAACAAGGGAGGGCACTGAAGCTTTCTTT.

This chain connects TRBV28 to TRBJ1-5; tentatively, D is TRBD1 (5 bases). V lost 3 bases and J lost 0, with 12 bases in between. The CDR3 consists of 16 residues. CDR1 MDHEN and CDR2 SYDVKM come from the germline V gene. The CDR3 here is CASSFPTGSSNQPQHF. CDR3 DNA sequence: TGTGCCAGCAGTTTCCCTACAGGTTCTAGCAATCAGCCCCAGCATTTT.

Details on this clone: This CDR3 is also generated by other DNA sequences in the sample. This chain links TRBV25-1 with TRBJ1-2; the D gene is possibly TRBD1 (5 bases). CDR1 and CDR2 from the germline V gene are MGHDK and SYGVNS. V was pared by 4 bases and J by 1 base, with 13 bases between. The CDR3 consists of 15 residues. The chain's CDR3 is CASSGDGALNYGYTF. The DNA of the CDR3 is TGTGCCAGCAGTGGCGACGGGGCACTTAACTATGGCTACACCTTC.

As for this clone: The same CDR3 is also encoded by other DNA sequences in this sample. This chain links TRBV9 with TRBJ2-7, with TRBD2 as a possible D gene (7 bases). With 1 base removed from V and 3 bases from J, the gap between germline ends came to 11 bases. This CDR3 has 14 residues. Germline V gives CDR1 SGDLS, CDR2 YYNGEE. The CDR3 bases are TGTGCCAGCAGCGTATCGGGGGGCGGCTACGAGCAGTACTTC. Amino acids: CASSVSGGGYEQYF.

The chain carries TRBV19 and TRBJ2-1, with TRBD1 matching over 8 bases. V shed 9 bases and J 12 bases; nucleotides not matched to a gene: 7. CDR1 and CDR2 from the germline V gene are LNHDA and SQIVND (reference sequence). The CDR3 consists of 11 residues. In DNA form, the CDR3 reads TGTGCCAGCGACAGGGGAGGTATGCAGTTCTTC. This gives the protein CASDRGGMQFF.

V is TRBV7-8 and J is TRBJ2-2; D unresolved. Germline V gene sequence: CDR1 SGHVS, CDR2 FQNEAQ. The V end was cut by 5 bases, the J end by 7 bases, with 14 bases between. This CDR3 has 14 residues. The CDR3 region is CASSPLSAYGELFF. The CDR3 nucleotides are TGTGCCAGCAGCCCGTTGAGCGCATACGGGGAGCTGTTTTTT.

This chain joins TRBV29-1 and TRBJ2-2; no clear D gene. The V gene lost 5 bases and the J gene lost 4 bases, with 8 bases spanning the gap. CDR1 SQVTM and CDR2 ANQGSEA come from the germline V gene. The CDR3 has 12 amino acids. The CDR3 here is CSVYPSTGELFF. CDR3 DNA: TGCAGCGTTTACCCCAGCACCGGGGAGCTGTTTTTT.

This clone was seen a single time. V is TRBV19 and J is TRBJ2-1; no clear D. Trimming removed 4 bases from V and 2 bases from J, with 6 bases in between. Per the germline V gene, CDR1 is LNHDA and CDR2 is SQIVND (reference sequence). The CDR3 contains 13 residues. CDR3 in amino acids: CASSTRTYNEQFF. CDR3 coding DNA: TGTGCCAGTAGTACACGGACCTACAATGAGCAGTTCTTC.

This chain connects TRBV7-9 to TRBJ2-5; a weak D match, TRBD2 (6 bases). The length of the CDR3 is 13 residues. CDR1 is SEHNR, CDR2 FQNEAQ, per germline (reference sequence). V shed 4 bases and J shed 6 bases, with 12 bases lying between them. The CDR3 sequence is CASSSGGVKTQYF. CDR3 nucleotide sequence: TGTGCCAGCAGCTCTGGAGGGGTAAAGACCCAGTACTTC.

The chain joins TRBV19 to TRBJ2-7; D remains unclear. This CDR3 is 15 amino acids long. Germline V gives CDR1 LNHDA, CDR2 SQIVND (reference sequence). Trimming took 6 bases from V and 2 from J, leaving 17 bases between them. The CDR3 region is CASSPRVVWAYEQYF. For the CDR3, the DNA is TGTGCCAGTAGCCCAAGGGTGGTTTGGGCCTACGAGCAGTACTTC. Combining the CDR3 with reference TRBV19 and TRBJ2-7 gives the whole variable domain DGGITQSPKYLFRKEGQNVTLSCEQNLNHDAMYWYRQDPGQGLRLIYYSQIVNDFQKGDIAEGYSVSREKKESFPLTVTSAQKNPTAFYLCASSPRVVWAYEQYFGPGTRLTVT.

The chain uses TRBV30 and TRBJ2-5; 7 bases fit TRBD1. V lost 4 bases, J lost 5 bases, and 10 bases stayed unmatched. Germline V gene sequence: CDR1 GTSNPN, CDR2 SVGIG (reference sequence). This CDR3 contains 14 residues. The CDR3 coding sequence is TGTGCCTGGACCCCAACAGGGGTGGGGGAGACCCAGTACTTC. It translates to CAWTPTGVGETQYF.